Below, one TCR beta chain is given with its context. Antigen: not known. This CDR3 has 14 residues. Germline CDR1 reads SGHRS; CDR2 reads YFSETQ. V trimming: 4 bases; J trimming: 4 bases; junction bases outside the gene matches: 6. The data stem from a study of cytomegalovirus exposure and HLA in healthy donors. Whole-study results and caveats: A later analysis found that most CMV-associated TCR beta chains appeared HLA-restricted.

The PCR was carried out with 60 Vbeta primers and 13 Jbeta primers. The protocol was immunoSEQ multiplex PCR, while the TCRdb copy is restricted to in-frame clones and leaves out a portion. The table lists under 250,000 clones, around 80% of them singletons, with 8% in the top ten. Sequences were obtained from PBMCs. The clonotype comes from a woman between 55 and 75 years old in good health and CMV-seropositive. This chain links TRBV5-1 with TRBJ2-5; 8 positions match TRBD1. The DNA for the CDR3 is TGCGCCAGCAGCCAAGGACAGGGAGGAGAGACCCAGTACTTC. Its translation: CASSQGQGGETQYF.